The clone carrying this TCR beta chain was recorded a few times. Antigen unknown. Per the germline V gene, CDR1 is SGHVS and CDR2 is FNYEAQ. The CDR3 loop spans 12 amino acids. Between the trimmed V and J ends, which lost 1 base and 5 bases, there was a span of 5 bases. The source of the sample is a study of T cell repertoires in cytomegalovirus infection. Turning to the study itself: Public TCR beta signatures were indicative of both CMV infection and a matching HLA type. Findings and limits, study-wide: CMV-specific TCR beta clonotypes restricted by HLA-C dominated the ex vivo response. The cumulative frequency of public TCR beta families distinguished individuals who carried CMV together with the relevant HLA.

MiXCR, run by TCRdb on the reads, gives a single entry per CDR3 protein. The table lists approximately 180,000 distinct CDR3 sequences, about 18% of them singletons. This sequence was found in a human donor in good health (CMV status not recorded). Some clones in this sample may be carry-over from other donors' samples. The chain uses TRBV7-6 and TRBJ2-5, with D uncertain. Input material: CD8+ T cells from PBMCs. CDR3 region: CASSLVAETQYF. The CDR3 DNA reads as TGTGCCAGCAGCTTAGTCGCCGAGACCCAGTACTTC.